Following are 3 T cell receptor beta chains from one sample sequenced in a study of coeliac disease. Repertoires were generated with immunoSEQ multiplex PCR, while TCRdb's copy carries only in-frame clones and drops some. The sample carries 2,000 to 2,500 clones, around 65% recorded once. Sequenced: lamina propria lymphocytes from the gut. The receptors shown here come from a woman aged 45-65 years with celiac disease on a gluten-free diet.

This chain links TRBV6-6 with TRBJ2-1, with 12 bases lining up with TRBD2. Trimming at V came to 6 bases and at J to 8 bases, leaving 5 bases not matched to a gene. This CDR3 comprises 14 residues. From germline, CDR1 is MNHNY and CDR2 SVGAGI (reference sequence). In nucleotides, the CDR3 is TGTGCCAGCAGACGGACTAGCGGGGTTTATGAGCAGTTCTTC. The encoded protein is CASRRTSGVYEQFF.

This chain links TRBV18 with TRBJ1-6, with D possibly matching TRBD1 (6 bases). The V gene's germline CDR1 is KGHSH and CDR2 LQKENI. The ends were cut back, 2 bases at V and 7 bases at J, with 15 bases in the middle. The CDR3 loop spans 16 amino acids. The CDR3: CASSPWGGAGNSPLHF. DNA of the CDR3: TGTGCCAGCTCACCATGGGGGGGCGCGGGAAATTCACCCCTCCACTTT. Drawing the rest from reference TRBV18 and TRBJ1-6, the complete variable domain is NAGVMQNPRHLVRRRGQEARLRCSPMKGHSHVYWYRQLPEEGLKFMVYLQKENIIDESGMPKERFSAEFPKEGPSILRIQQVVRGDSAAYFCASSPWGGAGNSPLHFGNGTRLTVT.

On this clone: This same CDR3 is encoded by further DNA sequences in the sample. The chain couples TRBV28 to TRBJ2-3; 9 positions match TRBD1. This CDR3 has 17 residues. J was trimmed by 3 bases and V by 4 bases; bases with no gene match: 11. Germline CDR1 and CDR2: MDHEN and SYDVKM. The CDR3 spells CASSSTGTGRGTDTQYF. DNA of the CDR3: TGTGCCAGCAGTTCGACCGGGACAGGGCGAGGAACAGATACGCAGTATTTT.